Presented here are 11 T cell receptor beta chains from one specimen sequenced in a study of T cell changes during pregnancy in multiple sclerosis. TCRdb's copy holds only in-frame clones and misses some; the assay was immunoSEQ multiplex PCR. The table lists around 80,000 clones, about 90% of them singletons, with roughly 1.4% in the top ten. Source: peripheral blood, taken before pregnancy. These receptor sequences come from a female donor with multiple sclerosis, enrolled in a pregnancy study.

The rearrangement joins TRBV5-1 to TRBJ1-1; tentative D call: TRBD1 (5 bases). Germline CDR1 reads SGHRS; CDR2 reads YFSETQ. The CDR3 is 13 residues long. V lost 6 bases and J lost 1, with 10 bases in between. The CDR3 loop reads CASTGQQNTEAFF. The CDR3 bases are TGCGCCAGCACAGGACAACAGAACACTGAAGCTTTCTTT.

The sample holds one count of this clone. The CDR3 protein is CASNRQGPDYGYTF. CDR3 coding DNA: TGTGCCAGTAATCGACAGGGCCCGGACTATGGCTACACCTTC. The chain carries TRBV19 and TRBJ1-2; 7 bases align to TRBD1. V lost 7 bases, J lost 3 bases, and 8 bases stayed unmatched. The CDR3 extends over 14 amino acids. Looked up from germline, CDR1 is LNHDA and CDR2 is SQIVND (reference sequence).

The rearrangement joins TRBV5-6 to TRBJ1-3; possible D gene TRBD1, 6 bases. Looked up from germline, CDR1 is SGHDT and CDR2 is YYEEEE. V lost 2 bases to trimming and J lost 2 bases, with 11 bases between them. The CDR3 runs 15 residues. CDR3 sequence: CASSLEYRAGNTIYF. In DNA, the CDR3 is TGTGCCAGCAGCTTAGAGTACAGGGCTGGAAACACCATATATTTT.

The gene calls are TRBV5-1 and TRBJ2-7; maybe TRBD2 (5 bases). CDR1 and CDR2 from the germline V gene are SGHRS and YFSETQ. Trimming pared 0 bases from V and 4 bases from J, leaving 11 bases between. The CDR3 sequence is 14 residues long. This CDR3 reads CASSLGGNGYEQYF. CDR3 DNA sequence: TGCGCCAGCAGCTTGGGAGGGAACGGGTACGAGCAGTACTTC.

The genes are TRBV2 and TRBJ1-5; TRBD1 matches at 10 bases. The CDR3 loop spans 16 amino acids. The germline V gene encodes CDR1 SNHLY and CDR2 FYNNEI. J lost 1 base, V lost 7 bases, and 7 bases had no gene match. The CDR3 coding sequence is TGTGCCAGCAACCTGGACAGGGGGGAGAGCAATCAGCCCCAGCATTTT. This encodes CASNLDRGESNQPQHF.

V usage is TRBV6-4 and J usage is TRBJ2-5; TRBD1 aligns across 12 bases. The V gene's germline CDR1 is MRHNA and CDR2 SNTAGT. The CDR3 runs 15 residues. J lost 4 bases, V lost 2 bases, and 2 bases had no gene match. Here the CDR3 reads CASSDGTGGAETQYF. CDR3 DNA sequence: TGTGCCAGCAGTGACGGGACAGGGGGCGCAGAGACCCAGTACTTC.

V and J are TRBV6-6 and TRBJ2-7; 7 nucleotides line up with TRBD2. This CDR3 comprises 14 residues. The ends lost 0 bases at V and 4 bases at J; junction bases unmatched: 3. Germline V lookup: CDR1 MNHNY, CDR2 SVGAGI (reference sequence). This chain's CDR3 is CASSYSRGDYEQYF. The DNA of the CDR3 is TGTGCCAGCAGTTACTCTCGGGGGGATTACGAGCAGTACTTC.

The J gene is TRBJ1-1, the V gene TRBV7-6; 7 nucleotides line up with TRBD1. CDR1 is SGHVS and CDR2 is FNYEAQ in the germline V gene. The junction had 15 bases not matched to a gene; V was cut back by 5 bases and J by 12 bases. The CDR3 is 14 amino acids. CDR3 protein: CASSPTGTESRTFF. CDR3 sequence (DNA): TGTGCCAGCAGCCCCACAGGGACAGAGTCGAGAACTTTCTTT.

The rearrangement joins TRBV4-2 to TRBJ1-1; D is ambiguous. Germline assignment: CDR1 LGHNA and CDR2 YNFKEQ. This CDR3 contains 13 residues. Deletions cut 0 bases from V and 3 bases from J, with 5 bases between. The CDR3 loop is CASSQDRDTEAFF. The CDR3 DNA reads TGTGCCAGCAGCCAAGACCGTGACACTGAAGCTTTCTTT.

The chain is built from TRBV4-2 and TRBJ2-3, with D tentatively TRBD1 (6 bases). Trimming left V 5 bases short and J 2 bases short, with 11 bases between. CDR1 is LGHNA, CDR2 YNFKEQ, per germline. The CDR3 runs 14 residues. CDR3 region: CASSAGQPTDTQYF. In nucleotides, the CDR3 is TGTGCCAGCAGCGCAGGACAGCCCACAGATACGCAGTATTTT.

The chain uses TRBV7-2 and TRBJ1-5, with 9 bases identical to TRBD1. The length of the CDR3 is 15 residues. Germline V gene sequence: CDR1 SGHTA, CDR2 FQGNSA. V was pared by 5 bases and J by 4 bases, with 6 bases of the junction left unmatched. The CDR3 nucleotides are TGTGCCAGCAGCCGCTACGGGACAGGGAATCAGCCCCAGCATTTT. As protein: CASSRYGTGNQPQHF.